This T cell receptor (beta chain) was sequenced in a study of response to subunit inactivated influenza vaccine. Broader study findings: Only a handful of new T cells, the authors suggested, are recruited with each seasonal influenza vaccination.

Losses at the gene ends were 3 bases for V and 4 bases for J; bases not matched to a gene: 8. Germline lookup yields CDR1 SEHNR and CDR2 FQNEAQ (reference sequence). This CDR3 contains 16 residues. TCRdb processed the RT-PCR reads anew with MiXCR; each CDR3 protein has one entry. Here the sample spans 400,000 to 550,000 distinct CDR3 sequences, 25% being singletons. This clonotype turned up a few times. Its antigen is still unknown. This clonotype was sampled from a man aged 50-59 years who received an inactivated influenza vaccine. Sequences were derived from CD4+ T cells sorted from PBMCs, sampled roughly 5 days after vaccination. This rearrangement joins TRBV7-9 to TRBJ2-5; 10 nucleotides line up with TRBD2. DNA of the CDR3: TGTGCCAGCAGCTTGCCTAGCGGGGGCCGGGGAGAGACCCAGTACTTC. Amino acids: CASSLPSGGRGETQYF.